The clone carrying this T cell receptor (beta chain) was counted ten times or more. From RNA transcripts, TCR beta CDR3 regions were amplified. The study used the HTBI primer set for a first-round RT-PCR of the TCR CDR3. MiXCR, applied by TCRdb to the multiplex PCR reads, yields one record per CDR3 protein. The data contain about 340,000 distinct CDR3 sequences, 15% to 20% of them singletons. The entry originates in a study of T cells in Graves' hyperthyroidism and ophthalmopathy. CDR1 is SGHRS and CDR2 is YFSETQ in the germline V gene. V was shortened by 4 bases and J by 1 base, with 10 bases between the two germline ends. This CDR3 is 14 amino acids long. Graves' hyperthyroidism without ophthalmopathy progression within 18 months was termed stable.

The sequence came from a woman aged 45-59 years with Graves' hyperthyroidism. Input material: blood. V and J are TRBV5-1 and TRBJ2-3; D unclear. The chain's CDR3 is CASSLPSGTDTQYF. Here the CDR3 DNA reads TGCGCCAGCAGCCTCCCCTCGGGCACAGATACGCAGTATTTT. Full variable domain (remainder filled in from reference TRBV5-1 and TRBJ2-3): KAGVTQTPRYLIKTRGQQVTLSCSPISGHRSVSWYQQTPGQGLQFLFEYFSETQRNKGNFPGRFSGRQFSNSRSEMNVSTLELGDSALYLCASSLPSGTDTQYFGPGTRLTVL.